Sequencing of this T cell receptor beta chain was carried out in a study of blood T cell repertoires in COVID-19. About the study: Samples representing acute and convalescent COVID-19 were sourced from the United States, Italy and Spain.

As handled by the study authors: Amplification from reference gene primers served as the basis for estimated nucleated cell counts. Clones were sequenced by immunoSEQ multiplex PCR, and TCRdb holds only the in-frame ones, with some missing. V and J calls and clone size come straight from that table; D and trimming were deduced from the DNA. The repertoire includes about 55,000 clones, more than 90% of them detected once, and under 7% sits in the top ten. Specimen: peripheral blood. The receptor comes from a man aged 45-60 years with active COVID-19.

The CDR3 loop is CASSLDKWDRIFYEQYF. CDR3 in DNA: TGTGCCAGCAGCTTAGATAAGTGGGACAGAATATTCTACGAGCAGTACTTC. V usage is TRBV11-3 and J usage is TRBJ2-7; 7 nucleotides match TRBD1. The CDR3 is 17 amino acids. V dropped 0 bases and J dropped 3; count of bases not matched to a gene: 11. The germline CDR1 and CDR2 sequences are SGHNT and YENEEA.